These 32 T cell receptor beta chains were all obtained from the same sample, sequenced in a study of blood T cell repertoires in COVID-19. TCRdb keeps only in-frame clones here, not all; method: immunoSEQ multiplex PCR. This table has about 36,000 clones, around 90% appearing once. Specimen: peripheral blood. The source is a man between 60 and 75 years old with active or convalescent COVID-19.

The chain has TRBV24-1 and TRBJ2-5; D remains unclear. V was pared by 3 bases and J by 5 bases, with 15 bases between. Germline V gene sequence: CDR1 KGHDR, CDR2 SFDVKD. There are 15 residues in the CDR3. The CDR3 loop is CATSDDGSAGETQYF. The CDR3 bases are TGTGCCACCAGTGATGACGGATCGGCCGGGGAGACCCAGTACTTC.

This chain connects TRBV28 to TRBJ2-2; 8 bases line up with TRBD1. The V segment lost 5 bases and the J segment 4 bases; nucleotides outside the gene matches: 6. This CDR3 has 15 amino acids. Looked up from germline, CDR1 is MDHEN and CDR2 is SYDVKM. The CDR3 bases are TGTGCCAGCAGTCCCCAGGGGGCCCGCACCGGGGAGCTGTTTTTT. Protein sequence: CASSPQGARTGELFF.

This sequence joins TRBV5-4 and TRBJ2-5, with 10 bases fitting TRBD2. In germline, CDR1 is SGHNT, CDR2 YYREEE (reference sequence). Trimming cost V 1 base and J 3 bases; bases outside gene matches: 12. This CDR3 is built from 18 residues. CDR3 in DNA: TGTGCCAGCAGCTTGCGCCCCTGGGCTAGCGGGAGAGAAGAGACCCAGTACTTC. It specifies CASSLRPWASGREETQYF.

CDR3 sequence: CASSLGQGNYEQYF. The CDR3 bases are TGCGCCAGCAGCTTGGGACAGGGGAACTACGAGCAGTACTTC. The chain carries TRBV5-1 and TRBJ2-7; 8 nucleotides match TRBD1. The V segment lost 0 bases and the J segment 3 bases; nucleotides outside the gene matches: 2. This CDR3 region has 14 residues. Germline loops: CDR1 SGHRS, CDR2 YFSETQ. The whole variable domain, remainder taken from reference TRBV5-1 and TRBJ2-7, is KAGVTQTPRYLIKTRGQQVTLSCSPISGHRSVSWYQQTPGQGLQFLFEYFSETQRNKGNFPGRFSGRQFSNSRSEMNVSTLELGDSALYLCASSLGQGNYEQYFGPGTRLTVT.

This clone was detected once. The chain employs TRBV19 and TRBJ2-5; 13 nucleotides agree with TRBD2. CDR3 size: 16 residues. In germline, CDR1 is LNHDA, CDR2 SQIVND (reference sequence). Trimming cost V 3 bases and J 7 bases; bases outside gene matches: 8. CDR3 residues: CASSMGTSGKLGTQYF. In DNA form, the CDR3 reads TGTGCCAGTAGTATGGGGACTAGCGGGAAATTGGGGACCCAGTACTTC. The variable domain in full, completed from reference TRBV19 and TRBJ2-5, reads DGGITQSPKYLFRKEGQNVTLSCEQNLNHDAMYWYRQDPGQGLRLIYYSQIVNDFQKGDIAEGYSVSREKKESFPLTVTSAQKNPTAFYLCASSMGTSGKLGTQYFGPGTRLLVL.

CDR3 protein: CATSRQNRGPSYEQYF. For the CDR3, the DNA is TGTGCCACCAGCAGACAAAACAGGGGCCCCTCCTACGAGCAGTACTTC. This chain links TRBV15 with TRBJ2-7, with 7 nucleotides matching TRBD1. The germline V gene encodes CDR1 LNHNV and CDR2 YYDKDF (reference sequence). V shed 2 bases and J 0 bases; nucleotides not matched to a gene: 7. CDR3 length: 16 amino acids. Complete variable domain (other parts from reference TRBV15 and TRBJ2-7): DAMVIQNPRYQVTQFGKPVTLSCSQTLNHNVMYWYQQKSSQAPKLLFHYYDKDFNNEADTPDNFQSRRPNTSFCFLDIRSPGLGDTAMYLCATSRQNRGPSYEQYFGPGTRLTVT.

V gene TRBV25-1 combines with J gene TRBJ2-1; D unclear. This CDR3 spans 10 amino acids. The V end lost 7 bases, the J end lost 10 bases, and 8 bases lay between the germline ends. Germline V CDR1 and CDR2: MGHDK, SYGVNS. CDR3: CASKRSEQFF. CDR3 nucleotides: TGTGCCAGCAAGAGGAGCGAGCAGTTCTTC.

The rearrangement uses TRBV11-2 and TRBJ2-5; D call uncertain. There are 14 residues in the CDR3. V lost 1 base, J lost 0 bases, and 6 bases lay in between. Per the germline V gene, CDR1 is SGHAT and CDR2 is FQNNGV. The CDR3 loop reads CASSLGVDQETQYF. In DNA form, the CDR3 reads TGTGCCAGCAGCTTAGGAGTGGACCAAGAGACCCAGTACTTC.

The chain links TRBV30 to TRBJ2-7; TRBD1 matches at 7 bases. V trimming: 2 bases; J trimming: 7 bases; junction bases outside the gene matches: 11. CDR1 GTSNPN and CDR2 SVGIG come from the germline V gene (reference sequence). The CDR3 loop spans 14 amino acids. In DNA form, the CDR3 reads TGTGCCTGGAGTCGACAGGGATCCCGTCGTGAGCAGTACTTC. It codes for CAWSRQGSRREQYF.

This chain uses TRBV18 with TRBJ2-1, with 8 bases fitting TRBD2. This CDR3 is 14 amino acids long. The V gene end was trimmed by 3 bases and the J gene end by 8 bases; junction bases not matched to a gene: 6. Germline V lookup: CDR1 KGHSH, CDR2 LQKENI. CDR3 nucleotides: TGTGCCAGCTCACCGGGACTAGTGAACGATGAGCAGTTCTTC. Translation gives CASSPGLVNDEQFF.

The chain couples TRBV6-5 to TRBJ2-2, with 7 bases aligning to TRBD1. Germline V gene sequence: CDR1 MNHEY, CDR2 SVGAGI. V was pared by 0 bases and J by 5 bases, with 3 bases of the junction left unmatched. The CDR3 runs to 15 residues. This chain's CDR3 is CASSYSLTGTGELFF. CDR3 nucleotides: TGTGCCAGCAGTTACTCCCTGACAGGGACCGGGGAGCTGTTTTTT.

The chain is built from TRBV5-6 and TRBJ1-5; D uncertain. Trimming took off 0 bases at V and 2 bases at J, with 9 bases between the two ends. Looked up from germline, CDR1 is SGHDT and CDR2 is YYEEEE. CDR3 length: 15 residues. This chain's CDR3 is CASSLAWARNQPQHF. In nucleotides, the CDR3 is TGTGCCAGCAGCTTGGCTTGGGCACGCAATCAGCCCCAGCATTTT.

This clone showed up just once. The rearrangement joins TRBV29-1 to TRBJ1-1; D unresolved. The germline CDR1 and CDR2 sequences are SQVTM and ANQGSEA. Trimming removed 3 bases at V and 4 bases at J, with 15 bases between. CDR3 length: 14 residues. This CDR3 reads CSVEFGQVGTEAFF. The CDR3 bases are TGCAGCGTTGAGTTTGGGCAGGTGGGCACTGAAGCTTTCTTT. The full variable domain, in which reference TRBV29-1 and TRBJ1-1 provide the parts outside the CDR3, is SAVISQKPSRDICQRGTSLTIQCQVDSQVTMMFWYRQQPGQSLTLIATANQGSEATYESGFVIDKFPISRPNLTFSTLTVSNMSPEDSSIYLCSVEFGQVGTEAFFGQGTRLTVV.

This rearrangement joins TRBV18 to TRBJ2-3; 8 nucleotides align to TRBD2. This CDR3 has 16 amino acids. Trimming cost V 2 bases and J 4 bases; bases outside gene matches: 8. Per the germline V gene, CDR1 is KGHSH and CDR2 is LQKENI. CDR3 sequence: CASSPILAERADTQYF. CDR3 nucleotides: TGTGCCAGCTCACCAATACTAGCGGAAAGAGCAGATACGCAGTATTTT.

This sequence joins TRBV4-2 and TRBJ1-2; maybe TRBD1 (6 bases). Per the germline V gene, CDR1 is LGHNA and CDR2 is YNFKEQ. With 4 bases removed from V and 8 bases from J, the gap between germline ends came to 20 bases. The CDR3 loop spans 15 amino acids. CDR3 nucleotides: TGTGCCAGCAGCCCCAGCAAGGGGGAGTTTGGAGGCTACACCTTC. Translation: CASSPSKGEFGGYTF.

The chain has TRBV5-1 and TRBJ1-2, with D perhaps TRBD1 (6 bases). Germline V CDR1 and CDR2: SGHRS, YFSETQ. V shed 7 bases and J shed 0 bases, with 13 bases lying between them. This CDR3 has 14 amino acids. The CDR3 loop reads CASREGGTNYGYTF. DNA for the CDR3: TGCGCCAGCCGGGAGGGGGGGACTAACTATGGCTACACCTTC.

V is TRBV7-9 and J is TRBJ2-7, with D unresolved. CDR1 and CDR2 (germline): SEHNR, FQNEAQ (reference sequence). The ends were cut back, 1 base at V and 0 bases at J, with 4 bases in the middle. The CDR3 is made up of 13 amino acids. CDR3 nucleotide sequence: TGTGCCAGCAGCTTAGGGCCCTCCTACGAGCAGTACTTC. Residues: CASSLGPSYEQYF. Looking up the rest from reference TRBV7-9 and TRBJ2-7 gives the full variable domain: DTGVSQNPRHKITKRGQNVTFRCDPISEHNRLYWYRQTLGQGPEFLTYFQNEAQLEKSRLLSDRFSAERPKGSFSTLEIQRTEQGDSAMYLCASSLGPSYEQYFGPGTRLTVT.

This chain connects TRBV5-1 to TRBJ2-3; D unclear. The V and J ends lost 1 base and 2 bases respectively, with 11 bases between them. Germline CDR1 and CDR2: SGHRS and YFSETQ. The CDR3 extends over 15 amino acids. The CDR3 sequence: CASSLMVGATDTQYF. In nucleotides, the CDR3 is TGCGCCAGCAGCTTGATGGTCGGAGCCACAGATACGCAGTATTTT.

This chain connects TRBV30 to TRBJ1-5, with 8 bases aligning to TRBD1. In germline, CDR1 is GTSNPN, CDR2 SVGIG (reference sequence). This CDR3 has 15 amino acids. With 0 bases clipped from V and 4 bases from J, the junction kept 5 bases outside the gene matches. As DNA, the CDR3 is TGTGCCTGGAGTGTAAAGGGGACAGGAAATCAGCCCCAGCATTTT. Encoded protein: CAWSVKGTGNQPQHF.

The chain recombines TRBV4-1 with TRBJ2-2; weak D call: TRBD2 (6 bases). Germline V CDR1 and CDR2: MGHRA, YSYEKL. This CDR3 spans 15 amino acids. Trimming took 3 bases from V and 5 from J, leaving 13 bases between them. CDR3 protein: CASSHPGLKTGELFF. CDR3 bases: TGCGCCAGCAGCCACCCGGGACTCAAAACCGGGGAGCTGTTTTTT.

The chain combines TRBV7-2 with TRBJ2-1, with 11 nucleotides matching TRBD2. Per germline, CDR1 SGHTA and CDR2 FQGNSA. The CDR3 has 19 residues. After removal of 3 bases from V and 4 bases from J, the junction contained 14 bases not matched to a gene. This CDR3 reads CASSFSPLTSGSLYNEQFF. Here the CDR3 DNA reads TGTGCCAGCAGCTTCTCCCCTTTAACTAGCGGGAGTCTGTACAATGAGCAGTTCTTC.

The chain combines TRBV3-1 (or the pseudogene TRBV3-2) with TRBJ1-6; 8 bases map to TRBD1. The V segment lost 1 base and the J segment 6 bases; nucleotides outside the gene matches: 2. From germline, CDR1 is LGHDT and CDR2 YNNKEL (reference sequence). The CDR3 spans 15 residues. The CDR3 region is CASSQGDRGNSPLHF. The CDR3 nucleotides are TGTGCCAGCAGCCAAGGCGACAGGGGTAATTCACCCCTCCACTTT.

J is TRBJ2-1 and V is TRBV7-6, with 13 bases fitting TRBD2. CDR3 length: 15 amino acids. CDR1 and CDR2 (germline): SGHVS, FNYEAQ. With 4 bases clipped from V and 6 bases from J, the junction kept 3 bases outside the gene matches. CDR3 sequence reads: CASSYTSGRVNEQFF. The CDR3 DNA is TGTGCCAGCAGCTACACTAGCGGGAGGGTCAATGAGCAGTTCTTC.

The chain links TRBV18 to TRBJ2-5, with 9 bases matching TRBD1. J was trimmed by 7 bases and V by 0 bases; bases with no gene match: 9. Germline V lookup: CDR1 KGHSH, CDR2 LQKENI. The CDR3 length is 16 residues. CDR3 coding DNA: TGTGCCAGCTCACCACCGGGACAGGGAGGATGGGGGACCCAGTACTTC. It yields the protein CASSPPGQGGWGTQYF.

This clone has just one count. V is TRBV2 and J is TRBJ2-3, with D possibly TRBD1 on 6 matching bases. The CDR3 covers 14 residues. The germline gives CDR1 SNHLY, CDR2 FYNNEI. Trimming took off 6 bases at V and 0 bases at J, with 10 bases between the two ends. For the CDR3, the DNA is TGTGCCAGCAGCTGGACAGCGAGCACAGATACGCAGTATTTT. It is translated as CASSWTASTDTQYF.

The rearrangement uses TRBV24-1 and TRBJ1-1, with 7 positions matching TRBD1. The CDR3 is 15 residues long. The V gene's germline CDR1 is KGHDR and CDR2 SFDVKD. Germline trimming cut 2 bases from V and 3 bases from J; bases unmatched to any gene: 5. For the CDR3, the DNA is TGTGCCACCAGTGATTCCGGCAGGGGGGACACTGAAGCTTTCTTT. Protein sequence: CATSDSGRGDTEAFF.

This chain uses TRBV12-3 or TRBV12-4 with TRBJ1-6; no definite D call. The V end lost 4 bases, the J end lost 5 bases, and 6 bases lay between the germline ends. CDR3 length: 13 amino acids. For the CDR3, the DNA is TGTGCCAGCAGTTACCGAGATAATTCACCCCTCCACTTT. It specifies CASSYRDNSPLHF.

The V and J genes are TRBV5-4 and TRBJ1-1, with D perhaps TRBD1 (5 bases). V lost 9 bases and J lost 0, with 9 bases in between. CDR1 and CDR2 (germline): SGHNT, YYREEE (reference sequence). This CDR3 has 12 amino acids. The CDR3 loop reads CATGLMNTEAFF. The CDR3 nucleotides read TGTGCCACGGGACTTATGAACACTGAAGCTTTCTTT.

This CDR3 is CASSSDRVNTEAFF. As DNA, the CDR3 is TGTGCCAGCAGCTCAGACAGGGTGAACACTGAAGCTTTCTTT. The V and J genes are TRBV11-2 and TRBJ1-1; 7 positions agree with TRBD1. V was clipped by 4 bases and J by 0 bases; unmatched bases: 2. Germline V gene sequence: CDR1 SGHAT, CDR2 FQNNGV. The CDR3 consists of 14 residues.

V usage is TRBV5-4 and J usage is TRBJ2-1; maybe TRBD2 (7 bases). The germline V gene has CDR1 SGHNT and CDR2 YYREEE (reference sequence). V gave up 2 bases and J gave up 4 bases, with 13 bases separating them. The CDR3 runs to 15 residues. Here the CDR3 reads CASSFGGARYNEQFF. CDR3 bases: TGTGCCAGCAGCTTTGGGGGGGCCCGTTACAATGAGCAGTTCTTC.

The chain combines TRBV2 with TRBJ2-5; TRBD2 matches 10 bases. From germline, CDR1 is SNHLY and CDR2 FYNNEI. The CDR3 runs to 16 residues. V shed 4 bases, J shed 4 bases, and the junction held 9 bases outside the gene matches. The CDR3 DNA reads TGTGCCAGCAGTGCGCTAGCGGGGGCAAAGGGAGAGACCCAGTACTTC. Its translation is CASSALAGAKGETQYF.

The gene calls are TRBV19 and TRBJ2-7, with 8 nucleotides matching TRBD2. The germline gives CDR1 LNHDA, CDR2 SQIVND (reference sequence). CDR3 length: 14 residues. With 1 base clipped from V and 5 bases from J, the junction kept 4 bases outside the gene matches. As DNA, the CDR3 is TGTGCCAGTAGTATAGGTAGCGGGACCCACGAGCAGTACTTC. This codes for CASSIGSGTHEQYF.